This T cell receptor beta chain was sequenced in a study of T-cell reconstitution after alpha-beta-depleted transplantation in children. CDR1 DFQATT and CDR2 SNEGSKA come from the germline V gene (reference sequence). The CDR3 contains 13 residues. Trimming stripped 3 bases from V and 6 bases from J, with 14 bases between. The TCRbeta library was prepared with unique molecular identifiers. TCRdb passed the PCR reads through MiXCR, listing each CDR3 protein once. Among about 500,000 distinct CDR3 sequences, 11% were seen once, and the ten largest hold 12% to 15%. Specimen: PBMCs, mostly from graft donor cells, collected 180 days after TCRalphabeta/CD19-depleted stem cell transplant. The sequence derives from a female patient aged 2-9 years who had a stem cell transplant for aplastic anemia, so the T cells may come from the graft donor. The V and J genes are TRBV20-1 and TRBJ1-1, with unresolved D. CDR3 bases: TGCAGTGCTAGGGTGAGGGAGTCTGCTGAAGCTTTCTTT. Translation gives CSARVRESAEAFF.